The next 27 T cell receptor beta chains were all read from a single sample in a study of STAT5B mutations in CD4+ large granular lymphocyte leukemia. Profiled with immunoSEQ multiplex PCR; TCRdb holds only in-frame clones, not every one. Seen here are 35,000 to 40,000 clones, 70% to 80% observed once, and the top ten hold around 0.57%. The sequencing sample was made of CD4+ T cells from blood buffy coats. These receptors were obtained from a human donor in good health.

The gene calls are TRBV7-2 and TRBJ2-5, with 11 bases matching TRBD2. With 5 bases clipped from V and 0 bases from J, the junction kept 2 bases outside the gene matches. Germline V gene lookup returns CDR1 SGHTA and CDR2 FQGNSA. The CDR3 has 15 amino acids. CDR3 amino acids: CASSRLAGYQETQYF. DNA of the CDR3: TGTGCCAGCAGCAGACTAGCGGGGTACCAAGAGACCCAGTACTTC.

This sequence joins TRBV5-1 and TRBJ2-3, with 11 bases identical to TRBD2. Trimming cost V 4 bases and J 5 bases; bases outside gene matches: 6. Germline V CDR1 and CDR2: SGHRS, YFSETQ. The CDR3 spans 15 residues. The CDR3 here is CASSGLAGGGDTQYF. In DNA form, the CDR3 reads TGCGCCAGCAGCGGACTAGCGGGTGGAGGAGATACGCAGTATTTT.

The rearrangement links TRBV9 to TRBJ1-5; 9 positions match TRBD1. This CDR3 spans 15 amino acids. Per the germline V gene, CDR1 is SGDLS and CDR2 is YYNGEE. J lost 3 bases, V lost 3 bases, and 4 bases had no gene match. The CDR3 nucleotides are TGTGCCAGCAGCGCCACAGGGGGCTACAATCAGCCCCAGCATTTT. Residues: CASSATGGYNQPQHF.

The chain carries TRBV27 and TRBJ1-2; 10 bases map to TRBD1. Germline V gene lookup returns CDR1 MNHEY and CDR2 SMNVEV (reference sequence). The CDR3 covers 17 residues. V lost 5 bases, J lost 3 bases, and 12 bases stayed unmatched. For the CDR3, the DNA is TGTGCCAGCAGTCTCACACCCGGGACAGGGGAGTACTATGGCTACACCTTC. This sequence encodes CASSLTPGTGEYYGYTF.

The genes are TRBV5-1 and TRBJ2-7, with D perhaps matching TRBD1 (6 bases). Trimming removed 0 bases from V and 2 bases from J, with 12 bases in between. Germline V CDR1 and CDR2: SGHRS, YFSETQ. This CDR3 comprises 15 residues. The CDR3: CASSLGTDFTYEQYF. CDR3 in DNA: TGCGCCAGCAGCTTGGGGACAGACTTTACCTACGAGCAGTACTTC. The complete variable domain, with remaining parts taken from reference TRBV5-1 and TRBJ2-7, reads KAGVTQTPRYLIKTRGQQVTLSCSPISGHRSVSWYQQTPGQGLQFLFEYFSETQRNKGNFPGRFSGRQFSNSRSEMNVSTLELGDSALYLCASSLGTDFTYEQYFGPGTRLTVT.

The CDR3 DNA follows: TGCGCCAGCAGCCAAGAAAGGAGACAGGTTGGAAACACCATATATTTT. Translating it yields CASSQERRQVGNTIYF. V gene TRBV4-3 combines with J gene TRBJ1-3; perhaps TRBD1 as D (6 bases). V was cut by 0 bases and J by 3 bases, with 12 bases left in between. The length of the CDR3 is 16 residues. CDR1 LGHNA and CDR2 YSLEER come from the germline V gene.

This chain links TRBV20-1 with TRBJ2-1, with 8 positions matching TRBD1. Looked up from germline, CDR1 is DFQATT and CDR2 is SNEGSKA (reference sequence). The CDR3 has 11 amino acids. V shed 6 bases, J shed 9 bases, and the junction held 4 bases outside the gene matches. The CDR3 reads CSARQGSEQFF. The CDR3 DNA reads as TGCAGTGCGCGACAGGGGAGTGAGCAGTTCTTC.

The rearrangement links TRBV5-6 to TRBJ2-7; D might be TRBD1 (7 bases). Trimming removed 0 bases from V and 3 bases from J, with 13 bases in between. CDR1 is SGHDT, CDR2 YYEEEE, per germline. The length of the CDR3 is 15 residues. The CDR3 reads CASSLAGQGGYEQYF. The CDR3 DNA reads TGTGCCAGCAGCTTGGCCGGGCAGGGGGGCTACGAGCAGTACTTC.

The V gene is TRBV7-2, the J gene TRBJ2-1, with 10 bases lining up with TRBD2. Trimming took 2 bases from V and 16 from J; bases not matched to a gene: 5. The CDR3 extends over 12 amino acids. Germline assignment: CDR1 SGHTA and CDR2 FQGNSA. This CDR3 is CASSLQRGGLFF. The CDR3 DNA follows: TGTGCCAGCAGCTTACAGCGGGGGGGCCTCTTCTTC.

The chain links TRBV6-5 to TRBJ2-3, with D possibly matching TRBD1 (6 bases). The germline gives CDR1 MNHEY, CDR2 SVGAGI. V lost 2 bases and J lost 6, with 18 bases in between. The CDR3 covers 16 residues. In nucleotides, the CDR3 is TGTGCCAGCAGTTACCGTGCAGGGGTTGGGCGGGATACGCAGTATTTT. It is translated as CASSYRAGVGRDTQYF.

V is TRBV18 and J is TRBJ2-3; no clear D. The CDR3 length is 18 residues. V lost 3 bases, J lost 2 bases, and 21 bases lay in between. Germline V CDR1 and CDR2: KGHSH, LQKENI. In nucleotides, the CDR3 is TGTGCCAGCTCACCGCAGGCTAAAGTTACGTTGAACACAGATACGCAGTATTTT. Translating gives CASSPQAKVTLNTDTQYF.

V and J are TRBV6-6 and TRBJ2-7; 8 positions match TRBD1. The germline CDR1 and CDR2 sequences are MNHNY and SVGAGI (reference sequence). V lost 6 bases, J lost 7 bases, and 8 bases stayed unmatched. The CDR3 length is 13 residues. The CDR3 region has the DNA TGTGCCAGCAGCCAAAGATGGGACAGGGAGCAGTACTTC. Protein product: CASSQRWDREQYF.

The chain has TRBV5-4 and TRBJ2-3; D is uncertain. With 0 bases removed from V and 0 bases from J, the gap between germline ends came to 8 bases. Germline V lookup: CDR1 SGHNT, CDR2 YYREEE (reference sequence). The CDR3 runs to 15 residues. In nucleotides, the CDR3 is TGTGCCAGCAGCTTGGTCCGCACCAGCACAGATACGCAGTATTTT. As protein: CASSLVRTSTDTQYF.

This clone has more than one count but fewer than ten. The rearrangement joins TRBV5-1 to TRBJ2-7, with 8 positions matching TRBD1. The CDR3 loop spans 13 amino acids. The V gene end was trimmed by 9 bases and the J gene end by 3 bases; junction bases not matched to a gene: 8. In germline, CDR1 is SGHRS, CDR2 YFSETQ. CDR3 nucleotides: TGCGCCACTGGGACAGGTGAAGACTACGAGCAGTACTTC. Translation gives CATGTGEDYEQYF.

This clone has only a few counts. The J gene is TRBJ2-2, the V gene TRBV27; 9 bases fit TRBD2. The CDR3 is made up of 15 amino acids. The V gene's germline CDR1 is MNHEY and CDR2 SMNVEV (reference sequence). V shed 3 bases and J 6 bases; nucleotides not matched to a gene: 5. This CDR3 is CASSFSGRTPGELFF. The CDR3 region has the DNA TGTGCCAGCAGTTTCAGCGGGAGGACGCCCGGGGAGCTGTTTTTT.

V is TRBV11-3 and J is TRBJ1-3; D possibly corresponds to TRBD1 (5 bases). This CDR3 spans 13 amino acids. The germline CDR1 and CDR2 sequences are SGHNT and YENEEA. The V end lost 5 bases, the J end lost 9 bases, and 14 bases lay between the germline ends. The CDR3 spells CASSPRDGGTIYF. CDR3 in DNA: TGTGCCAGCAGCCCAAGAGATGGGGGCACCATATATTTT.

The rearrangement joins TRBV5-1 to TRBJ2-7; D is perhaps TRBD2 (5 bases). CDR3 length: 16 amino acids. The germline V gene encodes CDR1 SGHRS and CDR2 YFSETQ. Trimming pared 3 bases from V and 2 bases from J, leaving 18 bases between. Written as DNA, the CDR3 is TGCGCCAGCAGCTCCCCCGGGGTCCGGTCGACCTACGAGCAGTACTTC. Translating it yields CASSSPGVRSTYEQYF. The full variable domain, with the rest looked up from reference TRBV5-1 and TRBJ2-7, is KAGVTQTPRYLIKTRGQQVTLSCSPISGHRSVSWYQQTPGQGLQFLFEYFSETQRNKGNFPGRFSGRQFSNSRSEMNVSTLELGDSALYLCASSSPGVRSTYEQYFGPGTRLTVT.

V is TRBV7-9 and J is TRBJ1-4, with 9 nucleotides matching TRBD1. Trimming took 3 bases from V and 3 from J; bases not matched to a gene: 2. Germline values: CDR1 SEHNR, CDR2 FQNEAQ (reference sequence). The CDR3 contains 15 residues. CDR3 bases: TGTGCCAGCAGCTTGGGACAGGGTCCTAATGAAAAACTGTTTTTT. Translated: CASSLGQGPNEKLFF.

This chain links TRBV14 with TRBJ2-4, with D perhaps matching TRBD1 or TRBD2 (5 bases each). Germline assignment: CDR1 SGHDN and CDR2 FVKESK. The CDR3 is 15 amino acids. Trimming stripped 2 bases from V and 9 bases from J, with 17 bases between. The CDR3 sequence is CASSQYLAPGGIQYF. The CDR3 DNA sequence: TGTGCCAGCAGCCAATATTTAGCGCCTGGGGGCATTCAGTACTTC.

The J gene is TRBJ2-5, the V gene TRBV2; the D gene is possibly TRBD1 (6 bases). V lost 8 bases and J lost 4, with 17 bases in between. There are 14 residues in the CDR3. The germline V gene has CDR1 SNHLY and CDR2 FYNNEI. The CDR3 spells CASRTGSWRETQYF. Written as DNA, the CDR3 is TGTGCCAGCCGCACAGGGTCGTGGCGAGAGACCCAGTACTTC.

This clone was recorded a few times. The gene calls are TRBV10-3 and TRBJ2-1; TRBD1 matches 9 bases. CDR3 length equals 16 residues. Germline trimming cut 0 bases from V and 7 bases from J; bases unmatched to any gene: 7. Germline V gives CDR1 ENHRY, CDR2 SYGVKD. This CDR3 reads CAISESTGGTSNEQFF. In DNA form, the CDR3 reads TGTGCCATCAGTGAGTCGACAGGGGGGACCTCTAATGAGCAGTTCTTC.

The gene calls are TRBV19 and TRBJ2-7, with TRBD1 as a possible D gene (6 bases). V dropped 4 bases and J dropped 0 bases, with 13 bases sitting between them. The germline CDR1 and CDR2 sequences are LNHDA and SQIVND (reference sequence). The CDR3 sequence is 15 residues long. CDR3 sequence reads: CASSRGGITSYEQYF. CDR3 nucleotide sequence: TGTGCCAGTAGTAGAGGGGGAATAACCTCCTACGAGCAGTACTTC.

This chain connects TRBV5-1 to TRBJ2-3; TRBD2 agrees at 9 bases. The CDR3 is made up of 16 amino acids. With 0 bases clipped from V and 5 bases from J, the junction kept 7 bases outside the gene matches. Germline V lookup: CDR1 SGHRS, CDR2 YFSETQ. The chain's CDR3 is CASSLAGGRAKDTQYF. The DNA of the CDR3 is TGCGCCAGCAGCTTGGCGGGCGGGAGGGCCAAAGATACGCAGTATTTT.

The rearrangement uses TRBV7-2 and TRBJ2-5, with D possibly being TRBD1 (7 bases). Looked up from germline, CDR1 is SGHTA and CDR2 is FQGNSA. This CDR3 region has 15 residues. V shed 4 bases and J shed 2 bases, with 14 bases lying between them. The CDR3 is CASSSNRGGQETQYF. CDR3 coding DNA: TGTGCCAGCAGCTCCAACAGGGGAGGACAAGAGACCCAGTACTTC.

The V call is TRBV6-1, the J call TRBJ1-4; no definite D call. The germline V gene has CDR1 MNHNS and CDR2 SASEGT. This CDR3 has 13 residues. Trimming shortened V by 6 bases and J by 3 bases, and 8 bases separated the two germline ends. In DNA form, the CDR3 reads TGTGCCAGCAGCCGTGGGCCTAATGAAAAACTGTTTTTT. It is translated as CASSRGPNEKLFF.

This chain links TRBV11-3 with TRBJ2-5; D unresolved. Germline V gives CDR1 SGHNT, CDR2 YENEEA. The CDR3 extends over 13 amino acids. V gave up 4 bases and J gave up 0 bases, with 6 bases separating them. Written as DNA, the CDR3 is TGTGCCAGCAGCTCCCTGTACCAAGAGACCCAGTACTTC. The encoded protein is CASSSLYQETQYF.

The chain combines TRBV6-5 with TRBJ1-2; weak D call: TRBD1 (5 bases). Trimming took 5 bases from V and 0 from J, leaving 13 bases between them. Per germline, CDR1 MNHEY and CDR2 SVGAGI. There are 15 residues in the CDR3. The CDR3 region is CASSTVGESNYGYTF. CDR3 DNA sequence: TGTGCCAGCAGTACCGTGGGGGAATCTAACTATGGCTACACCTTC.